This TCR beta chain was recovered during a study of cytomegalovirus exposure and HLA in healthy donors. This CDR3 has 15 residues. Germline CDR1 MNHNS, CDR2 SASEGT. Unmatched junction bases numbered 6, after V lost 6 bases and J lost 6 bases. The PCR was carried out with 60 Vbeta primers and 13 Jbeta primers. TCRdb's table, derived via immunoSEQ multiplex PCR, lists solely in-frame clones and lacks some. The data contain 200,000 to 250,000 clones, 77% of them singletons. Note on this clone: The antigen remains unidentified.

Study findings and constraints: A missense variant in DCLRE1C was later tied to TCR beta V- and J-gene trimming.

The clonotype was recovered from a woman aged 55-70 years in good health and CMV-seropositive. Sequenced input: PBMCs. The chain recombines TRBV6-1 with TRBJ2-1; TRBD2 matches at 12 bases. Written as DNA, the CDR3 is TGTGCCAGCAGACCATCTAGCGGGGGGGTCAATGAGCAGTTCTTC. Translation gives CASRPSSGGVNEQFF.